This TCR beta chain was retrieved from a study of blood T cell repertoires in COVID-19. The CDR3 extends over 12 amino acids. Germline CDR1 and CDR2: SQVTM and ANQGSEA. With 5 bases clipped from V and 6 bases from J, the junction kept 6 bases outside the gene matches. Sequencing was performed with immunoSEQ multiplex PCR; in TCRdb, only in-frame clones are kept and a portion is missing. The profile shows approximately 210,000 clones, approximately 80% of them singletons. The chain combines TRBV29-1 with TRBJ1-1; 7 nucleotides line up with TRBD1. The sample taken for sequencing was PBMCs or T cells enriched from blood (not recorded which). The TCR was taken from a woman aged 45 to 65 with acute COVID-19. CDR3 protein: CSVSDRVPEAFF. The CDR3 region has the DNA TGCAGCGTTTCCGACAGGGTCCCTGAAGCTTTCTTT.